Listed below are T cell receptor beta chains from one sample, sequenced in a study of cytomegalovirus exposure and HLA in healthy donors. The assay was immunoSEQ multiplex PCR, and TCRdb's table has in-frame clones only and misses some. The table records roughly 130,000 clones, 80% to 85% of them present only once. The sequenced sample consisted of PBMCs. The receptors stem from a human donor in good health. Both conserved end residues are part of each CDR3. The D gene is left open where the match is weak. Some rows mark clone size as missing; the rest say once, few, many or name a class of expanded clone.

clone_size	v_call	j_call	d_call	cdr3_aa	cdr3_nt
once	TRBV2	TRBJ2-5	TRBD2	CASSGGLGQETQYF	TGTGCCAGCAGCGGGGGACTAGGACAAGAGACCCAGTACTTC
few	TRBV6-1	TRBJ1-1	TRBD1	CASSGTTGPHTEAFF	TGTGCCAGCAGTGGAACGACAGGGCCGCACACTGAAGCTTTCTTT
once	TRBV9	TRBJ2-1	.	CASRGGAGEQFF	TGTGCCAGCCGAGGGGGGGCGGGTGAGCAGTTCTTC
.	TRBV1	TRBJ1-1	.	CTSSRRGNTEAFF	TGCACCAGCAGCCGCAGGGGTAACACTGAAGCTTTCTTT
.	TRBV5-8	TRBJ1-1	.	CASSHRWGGSGDTEAFF	TGTGCCAGCAGCCACCGATGGGGGGGATCGGGTGACACTGAAGCTTTCTTT
.	TRBV9	TRBJ1-4	.	CASSPADSGADLNEKLFF	TGTGCCAGCAGCCCCGCTGACAGTGGGGCAGACCTAAATGAAAAACTGTTTTTT
few	TRBV5-4	TRBJ1-2	.	CASSRTAPYGYTF	TGTGCCAGCAGCCGGACAGCACCCTATGGCTACACCTTC
once	TRBV6-5	TRBJ1-2	.	CASSYDSSLEGYTF	TGTGCCAGCAGTTACGATTCCTCCTTAGAGGGCTACACCTTC
.	TRBV28	TRBJ1-6	.	CASIPTVSLSSYNSPLHF	TGTGCCAGCATACCGACAGTCTCATTAAGCTCCTATAATTCACCCCTCCACTTT
.	TRBV4-1	TRBJ1-6	.	CASRQVGGGMGSPLHF	TGTGCCAGCAGACAGGTCGGGGGAGGCATGGGGTCACCCCTCCACTTT
.	TRBV11-3	TRBJ2-1	.	CASSLGGRGIDEQFF	TGTGCCAGCAGCTTAGGTGGCAGGGGCATCGATGAGCAGTTCTTC
once	TRBV13	TRBJ1-6	.	CASSLQRSPLHF	TGTGCCAGCAGCCTCCAGCGGTCACCCCTCCACTTT
.	TRBV7-8	TRBJ1-5	.	CASSLVPRDNQPQHF	TGTGCCAGCAGCTTAGTCCCCAGGGACAATCAGCCCCAGCATTTT
.	TRBV6-5	TRBJ1-6	.	CASSYGQGRNSPLHF	TGTGCCAGCAGTTATGGGCAGGGGCGCAATTCACCCCTCCACTTT
.	TRBV9	TRBJ2-2	TRBD2	CASTLGGGPGELFF	TGTGCCAGCACCTTGGGGGGGGGTCCCGGGGAGCTGTTTTTT
.	TRBV15	TRBJ1-1	.	CATSDHGRRYTEAFF	TGTGCCACCAGCGACCACGGTCGGAGATACACTGAAGCTTTCTTT
.	TRBV11-2	TRBJ2-2	.	CASGYSTGELFF	TGTGCCAGCGGTTATAGCACCGGGGAGCTGTTTTTT
.	TRBV5-1	TRBJ1-1	.	CASSLYSNTEAFF	TGCGCCAGCAGCTTGTATTCCAACACTGAAGCTTTCTTT
.	TRBV4-1	TRBJ2-1	.	CASSQHSKSNEQFF	TGCGCCAGCAGCCAACACTCGAAATCTAATGAGCAGTTCTTC
.	TRBV20-1	TRBJ2-3	.	CSATREATQYF	TGCAGTGCGACCAGGGAGGCTACGCAGTATTTT
.	TRBV5-4	TRBJ1-2	.	CASSLVRGANYGYTF	TGTGCCAGCAGCTTGGTCAGAGGAGCTAACTATGGCTACACCTTC
.	TRBV5-6	TRBJ2-5	.	CASSLGPGVGETQYF	TGTGCCAGCAGCTTGGGTCCAGGGGTAGGGGAGACCCAGTACTTC
.	TRBV6-5	TRBJ1-2	.	CASSPQAGNGYTF	TGTGCCAGCAGTCCCCAAGCAGGGAACGGCTACACCTTC
once	TRBV5-4	TRBJ2-1	.	CASSFYLAGYNEQFF	TGTGCCAGCAGCTTTTACCTAGCAGGCTACAATGAGCAGTTCTTC
.	TRBV28	TRBJ2-1	.	CASSPNKFRGNEQFF	TGTGCCAGCAGTCCTAACAAGTTTCGGGGAAATGAGCAGTTCTTC
few	TRBV12-5	TRBJ1-4	.	CASGSRLTLAQNEKLFF	TGTGCTAGTGGTTCCCGACTCACTTTGGCACAAAATGAAAAACTGTTTTTT
.	TRBV4-1	TRBJ2-7	.	CASSQGPQGQQDSYEQYF	TGCGCCAGCAGCCAAGGGCCCCAAGGACAGCAAGACTCCTACGAGCAGTACTTC
.	TRBV9	TRBJ1-3	.	CASSVQASGNTIYF	TGTGCCAGCAGCGTACAAGCGTCGGGAAACACCATATATTTT
.	TRBV6-4	TRBJ1-5	.	CASSEQVGINQPQHF	TGTGCCAGCAGTGAACAGGTTGGGATCAATCAGCCCCAGCATTTT
.	TRBV9	TRBJ1-1	TRBD1	CASSASLHTGGTEAFF	TGTGCCAGCAGCGCATCACTCCACACAGGGGGCACTGAAGCTTTCTTT
.	TRBV2	TRBJ2-1	TRBD1	CATGQGNNEQFF	TGTGCCACAGGACAGGGAAACAATGAGCAGTTCTTC
.	TRBV7-8	TRBJ1-4	TRBD1	CASSLGTVNEKLFF	TGTGCCAGCAGCCTTGGGACAGTTAATGAAAAACTGTTTTTT
.	TRBV7-8	TRBJ2-7	.	CASSLDRGYEQYF	TGTGCCAGCAGCTTAGATCGGGGGTACGAGCAGTACTTC
.	TRBV19	TRBJ1-6	TRBD1	CASKTGNSPLHF	TGTGCCAGTAAGACAGGGAATTCACCCCTCCACTTT
.	TRBV11-2	TRBJ1-2	.	CASSPDSFYGYTF	TGTGCCAGCAGCCCCGACAGTTTCTATGGCTACACCTTC
.	TRBV28	TRBJ2-1	TRBD2	CASSPGVAGGLYNEQFF	TGTGCCAGCAGCCCCGGGGTAGCGGGGGGCCTCTACAATGAGCAGTTCTTC
.	TRBV5-1	TRBJ2-1	.	CASSLGGNEQFF	TGCGCCAGCAGCCTAGGGGGCAATGAGCAGTTCTTC
.	TRBV6-5	TRBJ2-7	.	CASSYDRQSTGLEQYF	TGTGCCAGCAGCTACGACAGGCAAAGTACTGGCCTCGAGCAGTACTTC
.	TRBV19	TRBJ1-6	.	CAQTKGGVNSPLHF	TGTGCCCAAACTAAAGGAGGGGTTAATTCACCCCTCCACTTT